Sequencing of this TCR beta chain was carried out in a study of T cell responses to AZD1222 COVID-19 vaccine. Measured with immunoSEQ multiplex PCR; TCRdb has only the in-frame clones, and not every one. The sample lists tens of thousands of clones; roughly 90% were seen once. V lost 1 base and J lost 3, with 7 bases in between. The CDR3 loop spans 13 amino acids. Germline assignment: CDR1 SGHTA and CDR2 FQGNSA. Regarding this clone: Its target is not known.

Study conclusions and caveats: Clonal diversity was possibly underestimated, and the donors were mostly white British, with more females. After two AZD1222 doses, spike-specific TCR breadth and depth rose versus day 0.

V usage is TRBV7-2 and J usage is TRBJ2-7; D unresolved. This receptor was obtained from an adult in good health. The specimen comprised peripheral blood, sampled on day 0 of MenACWY control vaccination. CDR3 sequence: CASSLGPVYEQYF. CDR3 sequence (DNA): TGTGCCAGCAGCTTAGGCCCAGTCTACGAGCAGTACTTC.